Described below is a single TCR beta chain sequence and its context. Its recognized antigen is unknown. There are no base qualities to consult, and no much larger clone falls within one base. The library was built by means of PCR. The sequencer listed for this sample is Illumina HiSeq 2500. To normalize quantification of the TCRbeta repertoire, the TCR libraries were built with molecular barcoding that relied on unique molecular identifiers. TCRdb reworked the public reads: Q25 trimming with fastp, MiXCR clone assembly, productive beta chains retained. One record per CDR3 amino acid sequence lists the most common genes and DNA. The sample table records 600,000 to 700,000 distinct CDR3 sequences; around 13% of these occur just once. Jointly, the top ten make up 0.79% of the sample. V loses 6 bases, J loses 0 bases, and the germline ends lie 15 bases apart. CDR1 and CDR2 (DFQATT, SNEGSKA) derive from the germline V gene (reference sequence). Its CDR3 holds 15 amino acids, cysteine through phenylalanine. The read is trimmed to its CDR3 DNA, 45 bases read in frame from base 1.

The treatment or condition tag for this specimen amounts to: allogeneic hematopoietic cell transplantation with graft depleted of TCRalphabeta T cells and CD19 B cells. TCRalphabeta/CD19-depleted allogeneic hematopoietic cell grafts were given to the transplant recipients, all of whom were children. The data derive from a study of T-cell reconstitution after alpha-beta-depleted transplantation in children (TCRdb year 2016). Study-wide context: Using TCR repertoire profiling, the study followed T-cell immune reconstitution in a quantitative way in children after TCRalphabeta/CD19-depleted allogeneic hematopoietic cell transplantation.

Overall study outcomes, separate from this receptor: Over the following months the frequencies of hyperexpanded clones went down, and after one year T-cell counts and TCRbeta diversity were mostly credited to newly produced T cells. In some patients, high TCRbeta diversity at day 60 was attributed to recipient T cells and intrathymic progenitors that had survived conditioning. Apparently early alphabetaT-cell count recovery about two months after transplant reportedly relied on only several hundred rapidly expanded clones derived from non-depleted graft cells.

This TCR came from a girl aged 2-9 years with congenital amegakaryocytic thrombocytopenia, due to receive a stem cell transplant. Here the chain combines TRBV20-1 and TRBJ2-1, with no D gene named confidently. The sequencing here drew on PBMCs, taken before TCRalphabeta/CD19-depleted stem cell transplant. The nucleotides read TGCAGTGCGCCCCGAACTTCCCTCTCCTACAATGAGCAGTTCTTC. Translation gives CSAPRTSLSYNEQFF.